A selection of T cell receptor beta chains follows, all from one sample in a study of blood T cell repertoires in COVID-19. Sequencing used immunoSEQ multiplex PCR; TCRdb keeps in-frame clones, though not all of them. This table holds 150,000 to 200,000 clones, around nine tenths found once. The sequencing sample was made of peripheral blood. The receptors come from a woman in her 70s with COVID-19, enrolled during active disease. CDR3s include the opening cysteine and the closing phenylalanine or tryptophan.

j_call,v_call,cdr3_aa
TRBJ2-7,TRBV4-3,CASSQHHSNSEQYF
TRBJ2-7,TRBV4-2,CASSQQATVTYEQYF
TRBJ2-7,TRBV3-1/TRBV3-2,CASSHNPGQGSYEQYF
TRBJ2-1,TRBV3-1/TRBV3-2,CASSPGLAGGPLVAYNEQFF
TRBJ2-1,TRBV4-2,CASSQDYGGSEYNEQFF
TRBJ2-7,TRBV6-2/TRBV6-3,CASSYVGGPASEQYF
TRBJ2-1,TRBV7-2,CASSNLAASYNEQFF
TRBJ2-1,TRBV6-5,CASSSGLAGGNEQFF
TRBJ2-7,TRBV27,CASSPHPGRGWVGYEQYF
TRBJ2-1,TRBV7-2,CASSFRLVLSNEQFF
TRBJ1-2,TRBV4-2,CASSQDPVNYGYTF
TRBJ2-7,TRBV5-1,CASRRGSTYEQYF
TRBJ2-5,TRBV11-1,CASSSGVRIETQYF
TRBJ1-3,TRBV30,CAWRTTGGGGNTIYF
TRBJ2-1,TRBV5-6,CASSPMWREGVNEQFF
TRBJ2-2,TRBV15,CATSSQGYTGELFF
TRBJ1-2,TRBV28,CASSPVGGTNYGYTF
TRBJ2-1,TRBV6-2/TRBV6-3,CASSYPWTGKNEQFF
TRBJ2-7,TRBV11-2,CASSLDPGPPYEQYF
TRBJ2-7,TRBV18,CASSRKGTGSYEQYF